The rows below give T cell receptor beta chains drawn from one sample of a study of CD8 T cells in Susac syndrome. TCRdb itself ran the immunoSEQ multiplex PCR reads through MiXCR, one entry per CDR3 protein. Here the sample spans about 85,000 distinct CDR3 sequences, roughly 94% being singletons. The sequenced sample consisted of CD8+ T cells from PBMCs. These receptors originate from a human donor in good health. Both conserved end residues are trimmed from each CDR3. Fields, in order: V gene, CDR3 protein.

v_call: TRBV7-2
cdr3_aa: ASSLSLGQTRNQPQH

v_call: TRBV10-2
cdr3_aa: ASSEGRVKQPQH

v_call: TRBV13
cdr3_aa: ASSSAMDPRPQH

v_call: TRBV11-2
cdr3_aa: ASSDRALGEQF

v_call: TRBV27
cdr3_aa: ASSSPGEAF

v_call: TRBV7-6
cdr3_aa: ASSFTGLDEQF

v_call: TRBV11-2
cdr3_aa: ASSLVAGWQETQY

v_call: TRBV5-6
cdr3_aa: ASSPIEQGTTEAF

v_call: TRBV19
cdr3_aa: ASSTGTQNTEAF

v_call: TRBV27
cdr3_aa: ASRVRGEYNEQF

v_call: TRBV6-5
cdr3_aa: ASSYSGQGPAGYT

v_call: TRBV5-1
cdr3_aa: ASSFSGLGGEQF

v_call: TRBV9
cdr3_aa: ASSEGDYNEQF

v_call: TRBV12-5
cdr3_aa: ASGHGYGYT

v_call: TRBV6-2/TRBV6-3
cdr3_aa: ASSYSETDTQY

v_call: TRBV27
cdr3_aa: ASSLSGGWHYGYT

v_call: TRBV20-1
cdr3_aa: SATTGGWEGYT

v_call: TRBV7-9
cdr3_aa: ASGVGAGTTDTQY

v_call: TRBV29-1
cdr3_aa: SVEVTDRWFHGYT

v_call: TRBV27
cdr3_aa: ASSGTDYEQY

v_call: TRBV5-1
cdr3_aa: ASSLGLGANEQY

v_call: TRBV5-4
cdr3_aa: ASSYPGRRNQPQH

v_call: TRBV14
cdr3_aa: ASSQGTYEQY

v_call: TRBV20-1
cdr3_aa: SAVDRGFRGYT

v_call: TRBV29-1
cdr3_aa: SVEVAINEQF

v_call: TRBV9
cdr3_aa: ASSTGTGAYEQY

v_call: TRBV7-3
cdr3_aa: ASRYNGKVLF

v_call: TRBV27
cdr3_aa: ASSPEGLYGYT

v_call: TRBV4-3
cdr3_aa: ASSQDLTSYEQY

v_call: TRBV9
cdr3_aa: ASSPTGEREGYT

v_call: TRBV15
cdr3_aa: ATSRESGNVNEQF

v_call: TRBV4-3
cdr3_aa: ASSQYRGYEQY

v_call: TRBV12-3/TRBV12-4
cdr3_aa: ASSFSNYGYT

v_call: TRBV6-2/TRBV6-3
cdr3_aa: ASSYGSTYEQY

v_call: TRBV15
cdr3_aa: ATTVTRGQYNSPLH

v_call: TRBV7-9
cdr3_aa: ASSSTAGTDPYEQY

v_call: TRBV6-1
cdr3_aa: ASSEDHTSSYNEQF

v_call: TRBV12-3/TRBV12-4
cdr3_aa: ASRETGTEAF

v_call: TRBV10-2
cdr3_aa: AIREADTQY

v_call: TRBV7-3
cdr3_aa: ASSLTRGRNEQF